The T cell receptor (beta chain) under discussion was sequenced for a study of cytomegalovirus exposure and HLA in healthy donors. Study results and caveats: The study carried out a later analysis of TCR beta sequences. It associated around 17,000 of them with specific HLA alleles at a false discovery rate of 0.05. Relative to equally common others, HLA-associated TCR beta chains showed greater clonal expansion in a later analysis. Common viral pathogens were later found to be apparently linked to several of the most significant clusters. TCR beta V- and J-gene trimming, according to a later analysis, was linked to a missense DCLRE1C variant.

Comments on this clone: Its matching antigen is unknown.

The CDR3 is 14 amino acids. V trimming: 4 bases; J trimming: 4 bases; junction bases outside the gene matches: 2. Germline V gives CDR1 SGHTA, CDR2 FQGNSA. The PCR made use of 60 Vbeta and 13 Jbeta primers. TCRdb's table, derived via immunoSEQ multiplex PCR, lists solely in-frame clones and lacks some. The sample yields under 200,000 clones, around 79% seen once. The rearrangement links TRBV7-2 to TRBJ1-1; 11 bases agree with TRBD1. The sequence derives from a man aged 35 to 55 in good health and CMV-seronegative. Material: PBMCs. The DNA of the CDR3 is TGTGCCAGCAGCTGGGACAGGGGGGTCACTGAAGCTTTCTTT. Its translation: CASSWDRGVTEAFF. The variable domain in full, with the rest retrieved from reference TRBV7-2 and TRBJ1-1, is GAGVSQSPSNKVTEKGKDVELRCDPISGHTALYWYRQSLGQGLEFLIYFQGNSAPDKSGLPSDRFSAERTGGSVSTLTIQRTQQEDSAVYLCASSWDRGVTEAFFGQGTRLTVV.